This T cell receptor (beta chain) was retrieved from a study of blood T cell repertoires in COVID-19. For the study at large: Sources were T cells, B-cell-depleted T cells, or PBMCs; the material itself was cDNA or gDNA.

Sequencing used immunoSEQ multiplex PCR; TCRdb keeps in-frame clones, though not all of them. The sample includes a few hundred thousand clones, around 86% of them seen just once. Trimming at V came to 6 bases and at J to 3 bases, leaving 8 bases not matched to a gene. The CDR3 is 15 amino acids. Germline-derived CDR1 and CDR2 are MNHEY and SMNVEV (reference sequence). The specimen sequenced was peripheral blood. The rearrangement links TRBV27 to TRBJ2-1; 7 bases line up with TRBD1. This receptor was taken from a human donor in a cohort sampled during active COVID-19. DNA for the CDR3: TGTGCCAGCAGCCCTGGGACAGCTGGCTACAATGAGCAGTTCTTC. Translation gives CASSPGTAGYNEQFF.